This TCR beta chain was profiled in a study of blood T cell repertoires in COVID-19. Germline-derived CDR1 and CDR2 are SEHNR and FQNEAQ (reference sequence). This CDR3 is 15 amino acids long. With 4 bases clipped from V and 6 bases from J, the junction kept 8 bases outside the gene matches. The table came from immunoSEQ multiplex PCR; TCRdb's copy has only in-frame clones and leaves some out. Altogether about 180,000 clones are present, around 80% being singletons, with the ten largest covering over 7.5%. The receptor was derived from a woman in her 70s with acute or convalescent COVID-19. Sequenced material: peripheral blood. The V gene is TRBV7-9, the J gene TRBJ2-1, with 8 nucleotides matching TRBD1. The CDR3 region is CASSSGTGTINEQFF. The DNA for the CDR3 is TGTGCCAGCAGCTCCGGGACAGGCACCATCAATGAGCAGTTCTTC.